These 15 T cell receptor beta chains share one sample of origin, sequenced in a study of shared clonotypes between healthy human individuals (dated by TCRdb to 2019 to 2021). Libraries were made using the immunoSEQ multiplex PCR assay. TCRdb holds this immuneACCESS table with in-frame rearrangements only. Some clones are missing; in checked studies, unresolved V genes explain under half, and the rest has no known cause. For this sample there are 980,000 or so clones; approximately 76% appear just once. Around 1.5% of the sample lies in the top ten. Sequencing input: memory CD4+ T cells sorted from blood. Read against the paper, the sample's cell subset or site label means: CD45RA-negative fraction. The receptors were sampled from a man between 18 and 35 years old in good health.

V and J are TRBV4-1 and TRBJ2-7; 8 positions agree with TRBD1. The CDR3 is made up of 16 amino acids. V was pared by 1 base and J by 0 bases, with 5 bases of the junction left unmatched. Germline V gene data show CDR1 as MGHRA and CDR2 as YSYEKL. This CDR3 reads CASSQGGTGSSYEQYF. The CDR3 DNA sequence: TGCGCCAGCAGCCAAGGAGGGACAGGAAGCTCCTACGAGCAGTACTTC.

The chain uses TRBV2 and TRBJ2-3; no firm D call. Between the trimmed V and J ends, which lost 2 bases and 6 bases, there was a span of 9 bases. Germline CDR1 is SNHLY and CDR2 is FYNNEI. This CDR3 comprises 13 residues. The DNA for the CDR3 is TGTGCCAGCAGTGAACAAGGAATGGATACGCAGTATTTT. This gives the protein CASSEQGMDTQYF.

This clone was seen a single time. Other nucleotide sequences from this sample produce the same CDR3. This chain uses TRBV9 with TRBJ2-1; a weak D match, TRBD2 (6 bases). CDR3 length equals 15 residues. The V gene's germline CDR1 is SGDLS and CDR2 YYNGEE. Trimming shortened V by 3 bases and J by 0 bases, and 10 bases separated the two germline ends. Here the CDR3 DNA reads TGTGCCAGCAGCGGTAGCGGAAGCTCCTACAATGAGCAGTTCTTC. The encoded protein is CASSGSGSSYNEQFF.

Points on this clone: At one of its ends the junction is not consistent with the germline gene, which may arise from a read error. The CDR3 loop reads CATSSRGGITDTQYF. In DNA, the CDR3 is TGTGCCACCAGTTCGAGGGGGGGCATCACAGATACGCAGTATTTT. The genes are TRBV6-5 and TRBJ2-3; D is perhaps TRBD2 (7 bases). The CDR3 is 15 residues long. In germline, CDR1 is MNHEY, CDR2 SVGAGI.

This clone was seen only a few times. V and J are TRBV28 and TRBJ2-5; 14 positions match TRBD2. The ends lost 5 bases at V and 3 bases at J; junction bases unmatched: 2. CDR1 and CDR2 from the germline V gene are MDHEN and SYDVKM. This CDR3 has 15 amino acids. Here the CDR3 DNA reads TGTGCCAGCAGTATGACTAGCGGGGGGGAAGAGACCCAGTACTTC. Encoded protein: CASSMTSGGEETQYF.

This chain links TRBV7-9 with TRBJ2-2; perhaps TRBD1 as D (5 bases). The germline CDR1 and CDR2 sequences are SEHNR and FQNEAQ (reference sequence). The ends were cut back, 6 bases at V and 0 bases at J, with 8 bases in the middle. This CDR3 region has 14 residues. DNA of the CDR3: TGTGCCAGCAGGGTGGACACGAACACCGGGGAGCTGTTTTTT. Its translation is CASRVDTNTGELFF.

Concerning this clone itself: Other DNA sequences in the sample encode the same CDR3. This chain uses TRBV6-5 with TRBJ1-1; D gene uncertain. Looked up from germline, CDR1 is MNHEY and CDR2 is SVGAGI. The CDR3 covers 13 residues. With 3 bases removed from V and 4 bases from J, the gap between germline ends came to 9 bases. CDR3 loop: CASSYLGSTEAFF. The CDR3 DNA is TGTGCCAGCAGTTATTTAGGGAGCACTGAAGCTTTCTTT.

CDR3 in amino acids: CASSLRVSGLAYEQYF. DNA of the CDR3: TGTGCCAGCAGCCTCCGGGTTAGCGGGCTTGCCTACGAGCAGTACTTC. The gene calls are TRBV7-2 and TRBJ2-7, with 7 bases matching TRBD2. V lost 5 bases to trimming and J lost 2 bases; unmatched junction nucleotides: 12. In germline, CDR1 is SGHTA, CDR2 FQGNSA. The CDR3 is 16 residues long.

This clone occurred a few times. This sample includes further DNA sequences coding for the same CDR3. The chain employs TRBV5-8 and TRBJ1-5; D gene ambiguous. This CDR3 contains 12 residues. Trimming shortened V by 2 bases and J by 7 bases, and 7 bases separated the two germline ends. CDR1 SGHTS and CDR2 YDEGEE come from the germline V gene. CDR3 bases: TGTGCCAGCAGCTTCTTGGGGCAGCCCCAGCATTTT. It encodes CASSFLGQPQHF.

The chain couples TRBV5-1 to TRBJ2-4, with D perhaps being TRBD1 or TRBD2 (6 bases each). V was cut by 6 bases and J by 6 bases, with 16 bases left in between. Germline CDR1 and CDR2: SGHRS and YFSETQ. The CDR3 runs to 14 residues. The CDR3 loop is CASNAGHLGNIQYF. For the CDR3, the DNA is TGCGCCAGCAATGCGGGACACCTAGGAAACATTCAGTACTTC.

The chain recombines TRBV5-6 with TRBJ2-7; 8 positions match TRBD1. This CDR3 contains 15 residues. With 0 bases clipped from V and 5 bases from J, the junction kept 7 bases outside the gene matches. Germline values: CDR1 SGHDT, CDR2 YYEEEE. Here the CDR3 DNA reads TGTGCCAGCAGCTTGGGGACAGGGAAAAAGAACGAGCAGTACTTC. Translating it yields CASSLGTGKKNEQYF.

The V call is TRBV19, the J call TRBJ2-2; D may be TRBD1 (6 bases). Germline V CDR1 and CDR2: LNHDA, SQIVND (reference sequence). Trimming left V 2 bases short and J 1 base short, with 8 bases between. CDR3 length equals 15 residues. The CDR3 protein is CASSIRGGNTGELFF. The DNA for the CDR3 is TGTGCCAGTAGTATACGAGGGGGGAACACCGGGGAGCTGTTTTTT.

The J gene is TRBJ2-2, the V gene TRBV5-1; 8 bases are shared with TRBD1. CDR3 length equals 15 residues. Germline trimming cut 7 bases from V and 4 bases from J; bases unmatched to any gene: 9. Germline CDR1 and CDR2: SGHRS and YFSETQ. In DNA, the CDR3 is TGCGCCAGCTTCTACGGACAGGGAATCACCGGGGAGCTGTTTTTT. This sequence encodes CASFYGQGITGELFF.

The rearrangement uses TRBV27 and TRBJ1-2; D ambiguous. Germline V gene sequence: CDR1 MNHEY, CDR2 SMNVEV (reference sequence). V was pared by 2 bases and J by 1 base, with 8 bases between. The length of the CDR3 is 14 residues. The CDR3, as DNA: TGTGCCAGCAGTTTAACCGCGGATAACTATGGCTACACCTTC. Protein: CASSLTADNYGYTF.

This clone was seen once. In DNA, the CDR3 is TGTGCCAGTAGTATACAAGGGAGGGGACCATCGCAAGAGACCCAGTACTTC. Protein product: CASSIQGRGPSQETQYF. The chain joins TRBV19 to TRBJ2-5, with 7 bases that match TRBD2. The CDR3 runs to 17 residues. From germline, CDR1 is LNHDA and CDR2 SQIVND (reference sequence). V lost 2 bases, J lost 2 bases, and 11 bases stayed unmatched.